These 4 T cell receptor beta chains were sequenced from one sample in a study of technical replicates of blood from a few donors. The protocol was immunoSEQ multiplex PCR, while the TCRdb copy is restricted to in-frame clones and leaves out a portion. The repertoire holds tens of thousands of clones, with around 96% as singletons. The sample consisted of T cells isolated from PBMCs. The origin of the receptors is a human donor in good health.

With respect to this clone: The junction does not match germline at one end; this may be a read error. The rearrangement links TRBV19 to TRBJ1-5; weak D call: TRBD1 (5 bases). The CDR3 sequence is 10 residues long. The germline CDR1 and CDR2 sequences are LNHDA and SQIVND (reference sequence). CDR3: CASSPGLITF. Written as DNA, the CDR3 is TGTGCCAGTAGTCCGGGACTCATTACTTTT.

This clone is a singleton in its sample. V gene TRBV7-9 combines with J gene TRBJ1-1; weak D call: TRBD1 (6 bases). The germline V gene has CDR1 SEHNR and CDR2 FQNEAQ (reference sequence). The CDR3 covers 16 residues. V lost 2 bases, J lost 1 base, and 14 bases lay in between. Here the CDR3 reads CASSLWGPKRNTEAFF. The CDR3 DNA sequence: TGTGCCAGCAGCTTATGGGGGCCGAAGAGGAACACTGAAGCTTTCTTT. Using reference TRBV7-9 and TRBJ1-1 for the parts outside the CDR3, the full variable domain is DTGVSQNPRHKITKRGQNVTFRCDPISEHNRLYWYRQTLGQGPEFLTYFQNEAQLEKSRLLSDRFSAERPKGSFSTLEIQRTEQGDSAMYLCASSLWGPKRNTEAFFGQGTRLTVV.

The chain has TRBV6-6 and TRBJ2-1; 15 bases align to TRBD2. The CDR3 extends over 15 amino acids. Germline CDR1 and CDR2: MNHNY and SVGAGI (reference sequence). J was trimmed by 8 bases and V by 6 bases; bases with no gene match: 5. The CDR3 DNA follows: TGTGCCAGCAGCTTCGGGACTAGCGGGAGGTATGAGCAGTTCTTC. The encoded protein is CASSFGTSGRYEQFF.

The genes are TRBV30 and TRBJ1-2; D perhaps matches TRBD1 (6 bases). Trimming removed 5 bases from V and 2 bases from J, with 9 bases in between. The CDR3 extends over 12 amino acids. The germline V gene has CDR1 GTSNPN and CDR2 SVGIG (reference sequence). CDR3 in DNA: TGTGCCTGGTTTCAGGGGAACTATGGCTACACCTTC. Protein product: CAWFQGNYGYTF. Based on the CDR3 plus reference TRBV30 and TRBJ1-2, the full variable domain is SQTIHQWPATLVQPVGSPLSLECTVEGTSNPNLYWYRQAAGRGLQLLFYSVGIGQISSEVPQNLSASRPQDRQFILSSKKLLLSDSGFYLCAWFQGNYGYTFGSGTRLTVV.